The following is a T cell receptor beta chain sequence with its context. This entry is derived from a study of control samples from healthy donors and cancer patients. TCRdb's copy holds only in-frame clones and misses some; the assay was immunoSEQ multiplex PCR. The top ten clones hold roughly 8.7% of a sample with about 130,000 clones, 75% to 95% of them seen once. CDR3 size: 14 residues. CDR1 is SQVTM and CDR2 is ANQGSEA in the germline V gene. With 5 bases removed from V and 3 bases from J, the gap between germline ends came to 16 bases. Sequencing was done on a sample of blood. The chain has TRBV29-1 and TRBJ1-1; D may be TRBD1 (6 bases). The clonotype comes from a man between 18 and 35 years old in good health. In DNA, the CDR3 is TGCAGCGTTCCGAGCTCGGGGGCGGACACTGAAGCTTTCTTT. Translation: CSVPSSGADTEAFF.